These 23 T cell receptor beta chains came from one sample sequenced in a study of tumor and adjacent non-tumor tissue in lung cancer. A modified ARM-PCR protocol with three rounds of nested PCR amplified TCRbeta. MiXCR, applied by TCRdb to the multiplex PCR reads, yields one record per CDR3 protein. The sample carries more than 85,000 distinct CDR3 sequences, 60% to 80% recorded once. The template was RNA from unsorted bulk tissue. Distant lung tissue was collected more than 3 cm away from the tumor edge. The sample comprised distant non-tumor lung tissue. These receptors originate from a man in his sixties with non-small cell lung cancer.

The chain joins TRBV19 to TRBJ1-2; D uncertain. CDR3 length: 12 amino acids. The V gene lost 2 bases and the J gene lost 5 bases, with 6 bases spanning the gap. The germline gives CDR1 LNHDA, CDR2 SQIVND (reference sequence). In nucleotides, the CDR3 is TGTGCCAGTAGTATATCGGTTTATGGCTACACCTTC. Residues: CASSISVYGYTF.

Points on this clonotype: A junction end diverges from the germline sequence, so it may reflect a read error. The V gene is TRBV11-2, the J gene TRBJ2-1; 9 bases agree with TRBD2. Germline CDR1 and CDR2: SGHAT and FQNNGV. This CDR3 has 16 residues. As DNA, the CDR3 is TGTGCCAGCAGCTCCAGCGGGGGGAAATCCTACAATGAGCAGTTATTC. Translating it yields CASSSSGGKSYNEQLF.

This clonotype was detected only a few times. The germline gene is not matched at one end of the junction; a read error may be the cause. This sequence joins TRBV11-1 and TRBJ2-1; 8 nucleotides match TRBD2. Per the germline V gene, CDR1 is SGHAT and CDR2 is FQDESV (reference sequence). The CDR3 contains 16 residues. CDR3 amino acids: CASSARLAGGSHELFF. CDR3 nucleotide sequence: TGTGCCAGCAGCGCCAGACTGGCGGGAGGTTCTCATGAGCTGTTCTTC. Variable domain in full (rest from reference TRBV11-1 and TRBJ2-1): EAEVAQSPRYKITEKSQAVAFWCDPISGHATLYWYRQILGQGPELLVQFQDESVVDDSQLPKDRFSAERLKGVDSTLKIQPAELGDSAMYLCASSARLAGGSHELFFGPGTRLTVL.

To note about this clonotype: At one end, the junction sequence differs from germline, possibly due to a read error. The CDR3 loop reads CASSPRLPTAGELFF. The DNA of the CDR3 is TGTGCCAGCAGTCCACGACTACCGACGGCCGGGGAGCTCTTTTTT. J is TRBJ2-2 and V is TRBV11-3, with D possibly being TRBD2 (5 bases). The CDR3 runs to 15 residues. CDR1 is SGHNT, CDR2 YENEEA, per germline.

Details on this clonotype: Since no conserved phenylalanine or tryptophan closes the CDR3, a read error is the likely cause. The gene calls are TRBV12-3 or TRBV12-4 and TRBJ2-1; D is possibly TRBD1 (5 bases). The CDR3 is made up of 15 amino acids. CDR3 in DNA: TGTGCCAGCACTTTAGGGCAGGGCTCCTACAATGAGCAGTTCCTC. Protein sequence: CASTLGQGSYNEQFL.

This clonotype showed up just once. This may be a read error, as it is one base from a much larger clone. The J gene is TRBJ2-1, the V gene TRBV5-1; 9 nucleotides align to TRBD1. Germline CDR1 and CDR2: SGHRS and YFSETQ. This CDR3 region has 15 residues. The CDR3 DNA follows: TGCCCCAGCAGCTTGTTACAGGGGGCGGGCAATGAGCAGTTCTTC. Residues: CPSSLLQGAGNEQFF.

As to this clonotype: A much larger clone lies a single base off, so this may be a read error. The rearrangement links TRBV5-5 to TRBJ1-4, with a tentative D call TRBD1 (6 bases). Germline CDR1 reads SGHKS; CDR2 reads YYEKEE (reference sequence). The V end was cut by 2 bases, the J end by 0 bases, with 11 bases between. This CDR3 has 16 amino acids. The CDR3 DNA reads as TGTGCCAGCAGCTTCCCAGGGGCCCCAACTAATGAAAAACTGTTTTTT. It yields the protein CASSFPGAPTNEKLFF.

This chain connects TRBV11-2 to TRBJ2-5; D unresolved. CDR3 length equals 14 residues. Trimming cost V 7 bases and J 6 bases, with 18 bases left between them. The germline CDR1 and CDR2 sequences are SGHAT and FQNNGV. The CDR3 DNA reads TGTGCCAGCACCCGTCTATTCGGTCCCAAGACCCAGTACTTC. It translates to CASTRLFGPKTQYF.

Only a few counts were recorded for this clonotype. A read error may explain this, as a much larger clone is one base away. J is TRBJ2-3 and V is TRBV4-1; the D gene is possibly TRBD2 (6 bases). CDR1 MGHRA and CDR2 YSYEKL come from the germline V gene. The CDR3 totals 14 residues. The CDR3: CASSQEGGLDMQYF. CDR3 in DNA: TGCGCCAGCAGCCAAGAGGGGGGATTAGATATGCAGTATTTT.

This clonotype was seen at least ten times. V is TRBV20-1 and J is TRBJ2-7; D is unclear. The CDR3 totals 13 residues. Germline lookup yields CDR1 DFQATT and CDR2 SNEGSKA (reference sequence). The V and J ends lost 1 base and 3 bases respectively, with 10 bases between them. The CDR3 DNA reads as TGCAGTGCTAGAGGGCTAGAATTCTACGAGCAGTACTTC. This sequence encodes CSARGLEFYEQYF.

This clonotype was seen only a few times. The chain employs TRBV28 and TRBJ2-7; unclear D gene. Per the germline V gene, CDR1 is MDHEN and CDR2 is SYDVKM. The CDR3 totals 15 residues. V was trimmed by 5 bases and J by 0 bases, leaving 14 bases between them. CDR3 residues: CASSQDGHISYEQYF. Here the CDR3 DNA reads TGTGCCAGCAGTCAAGACGGCCATATCTCCTACGAGCAGTACTTC.

This clonotype is classed as medium-sized. The chain employs TRBV6-5 and TRBJ1-1, with TRBD1 matching 7 bases. Germline loops: CDR1 MNHEY, CDR2 SVGAGI. The CDR3 is made up of 18 amino acids. V was pared by 4 bases and J by 4 bases, with 18 bases of the junction left unmatched. The CDR3 coding sequence is TGTGCCAGCAGTTCACTACTAGGACAGGCGGGAAGGGGCACTGAAGCTTTCTTT. Translated: CASSSLLGQAGRGTEAFF.

This clonotype was counted many times. This likely traces to a read error, being one base from a far larger clone. The gene calls are TRBV4-1 and TRBJ1-5, with D unresolved. The CDR3 consists of 15 residues. CDR1 MGHRA and CDR2 YSYEKL come from the germline V gene. CDR3 loop: CASSQDLGSSQPQHF. The CDR3, as DNA: TGCGCCAGCAGCCAAGATCTGGGGAGCAGTCAGCCCCAGCATTTT.

This clonotype showed up many times. The V call is TRBV29-1, the J call TRBJ1-2; TRBD1 matches at 8 bases. This CDR3 is built from 13 residues. CDR1 and CDR2 from the germline V gene are SQVTM and ANQGSEA. The J segment lost 4 bases and the V segment lost 6 bases, leaving 7 bases of the junction unmatched. Here the CDR3 reads CSVSGGPSYGYTF. The CDR3 DNA is TGCAGCGTCTCAGGGGGCCCATCCTATGGCTACACCTTC.

This clonotype appeared many times. Here the CDR3 reads CSVMGLAGVAETQYF. The DNA for the CDR3 is TGCAGCGTCATGGGACTAGCGGGAGTCGCAGAGACCCAGTACTTC. The genes are TRBV29-1 and TRBJ2-5; 14 nucleotides line up with TRBD2. The CDR3 runs 15 residues. Germline-derived CDR1 and CDR2 are SQVTM and ANQGSEA. V trimming: 6 bases; J trimming: 4 bases; junction bases outside the gene matches: 7.

About this clonotype: An end of the junction differs from the germline gene, which may be a read error. This chain joins TRBV12-3 or TRBV12-4 and TRBJ2-1; D uncertain. This CDR3 contains 12 residues. CDR3 DNA: TGTGCCAGCAGTTTTGTTAGGGTTGAGCAATTCTTC. Protein product: CASSFVRVEQFF.

This clonotype has only a few counts. With a much larger clone just one base away, this may be a read error. The chain links TRBV6-5 to TRBJ2-1; D is ambiguous. Germline V gene lookup returns CDR1 MNHEY and CDR2 SVGAGI. The CDR3 has 15 residues. In nucleotides, the CDR3 is TGTACCAGCAAACCCCTGGCAGGCTCCTACAATGAGCAGTTCTTC. Translation gives CTSKPLAGSYNEQFF.

This clonotype was counted between two and nine times. The V gene is TRBV28, the J gene TRBJ1-6; D is uncertain. CDR1 MDHEN and CDR2 SYDVKM come from the germline V gene. Trimming cost V 3 bases and J 9 bases, with 15 bases left between them. This CDR3 has 15 amino acids. In DNA form, the CDR3 reads TGTGCCAGCAGTTTTCGGCGGGGTTTGGGTTCACCCCTCCACTTT. It yields the protein CASSFRRGLGSPLHF.

The CDR3 bases are TGTGCCATCCGCCAGGGTGCGAACACCGGGGAGCTGTTTTTT. Residues: CAIRQGANTGELFF. The V call is TRBV6-2 or TRBV6-3, the J call TRBJ2-2; TRBD1 is a possible D gene (5 bases). This CDR3 spans 14 amino acids. V dropped 10 bases and J dropped 0 bases, with 12 bases sitting between them. Germline assignment: CDR1 MNHEY and CDR2 SVGEGT.

This clonotype was counted a few times. The missing conserved phenylalanine or tryptophan at the end of this CDR3 makes a read error likely. The rearrangement joins TRBV5-6 to TRBJ2-1; TRBD2 aligns across 10 bases. Trimming cost V 1 base and J 7 bases; bases outside gene matches: 5. The CDR3 totals 15 residues. CDR1 is SGHDT and CDR2 is YYEEEE in the germline V gene. The CDR3 loop is CASSLTTSGPNEQFL. The CDR3 coding sequence is TGTGCCAGCAGCTTGACGACTAGCGGGCCAAATGAGCAGTTCCTC.

This clonotype was detected only a few times. The chain has TRBV19 and TRBJ2-3; the match to TRBD2 covers 8 bases. Per germline, CDR1 LNHDA and CDR2 SQIVND (reference sequence). The trim removed 5 bases at V and 1 base at J, leaving 8 bases unmatched. The CDR3 runs 16 residues. DNA of the CDR3: TGTGCCAGTAGTCATCAAGCGGGAGAAGGCACAGATACGCAGTATTTT. This codes for CASSHQAGEGTDTQYF.

About this clonotype itself: At one end, the junction sequence differs from germline, possibly due to a read error. The V gene is TRBV29-1, the J gene TRBJ2-7; D may be TRBD1 or TRBD2 (5 bases each). The CDR3 runs to 16 residues. Germline CDR1 and CDR2: SQVTM and ANQGSEA. CDR3 nucleotides: TGCAGCGGCGACAGAGGAGCGGTAGGCCTTTCCTACGAGCAGTGCTTC. This gives the protein CSGDRGAVGLSYEQCF.

Regarding this clonotype: This could be a read error, since a much larger clone is one nucleotide away. The CDR3: CSALGQNTGKLFF. CDR3 DNA: TGCAGTGCGCTGGGACAGAACACCGGGAAGCTGTTTTTT. V usage is TRBV20-1 and J usage is TRBJ2-2; the match to TRBD1 covers 7 bases. CDR3 size: 13 residues. CDR1 DFQATT and CDR2 SNEGSKA come from the germline V gene (reference sequence).